This TCR beta chain was observed in a study of blood T cell repertoires in COVID-19. The repertoire was sequenced with immunoSEQ multiplex PCR; TCRdb's copy has only in-frame clones and lacks some. The sample has some 76,000 clones, 80% to 90% seen once. The CDR3 length is 15 residues. Trimming cost V 6 bases and J 5 bases; bases outside gene matches: 7. Germline V gene lookup returns CDR1 MNHEY and CDR2 SVGAGI. The chain recombines TRBV6-5 with TRBJ2-1; 10 bases match TRBD2. The source is a man between 60 and 75 years old with acute or convalescent COVID-19. Material: peripheral blood. CDR3 DNA: TGTGCCAGCAGCCTTGGACTAGCGGACCACAATGAGCAGTTCTTC. It translates to CASSLGLADHNEQFF.